These 13 T cell receptor beta chains came from one sample sequenced in a study of synovial regulatory T cells in juvenile arthritis. Assay: immunoSEQ multiplex PCR; the TCRdb copy retains only in-frame clones and omits some. Recorded for this sample: about 10,000 clones. Specimen: Treg cells from blood. Subset reported: remaining (HLA-DR-negative) circulating blood Treg cells. Receptors were obtained from a donor between 2 and 29 years old with juvenile idiopathic arthritis.

V usage is TRBV11-2 and J usage is TRBJ2-5; TCRdb names TRBD2, which stays unverified in the absence of DNA. Germline loops: CDR1 SGHAT, CDR2 FQNNGV. The CDR3 loop spans 11 amino acids. The record lacks a DNA sequence. CDR3 residues: CASRESETQYF.

The chain links TRBV5-6 to TRBJ2-1; the TRBD2 assignment by TCRdb is unverifiable without DNA. Looked up from germline, CDR1 is SGHDT and CDR2 is YYEEEE. The CDR3 runs 17 residues. Only the protein is on record. The CDR3 sequence is CASSFRSSGATYNEQFF.

V gene TRBV5-1 combines with J gene TRBJ1-2. Germline loops: CDR1 SGHRS, CDR2 YFSETQ. The CDR3 sequence is 15 residues long. No DNA sequence was recorded. The CDR3 protein is CASSSLGGPGYGYTF.

This chain connects TRBV6-6 to TRBJ2-2; TCRdb picks TRBD2, but there is no DNA to check that call. The CDR3 contains 14 residues. Only the protein is available. Germline V gives CDR1 MNHNY, CDR2 SVGAGI (reference sequence). CDR3: CASSYQMSTGELFF.

V is TRBV7-2 and J is TRBJ2-3; the D call from TCRdb, TRBD2, cannot be confirmed without DNA. The germline V gene encodes CDR1 SGHTA and CDR2 FQGNSA. This CDR3 contains 18 residues. No DNA is recorded. CDR3 loop: CASSLVGTSGRALDTQYF.

The J gene is TRBJ1-5, the V gene TRBV18. Germline CDR1 KGHSH, CDR2 LQKENI. The CDR3 is made up of 12 amino acids. No DNA accompanies this entry. The CDR3 sequence is CASSPFNQPQHF.

CDR3 residues: CASSDIYSNQPQHF. The chain couples TRBV18 to TRBJ1-5; TCRdb's assignment of TRBD1 cannot be checked, as there is no DNA. CDR1 and CDR2 (germline): KGHSH, LQKENI. This CDR3 contains 14 residues. Only the protein sequence is given. The entire variable domain, with the rest obtained from reference TRBV18 and TRBJ1-5, is as follows: NAGVMQNPRHLVRRRGQEARLRCSPMKGHSHVYWYRQLPEEGLKFMVYLQKENIIDESGMPKERFSAEFPKEGPSILRIQQVVRGDSAAYFCASSDIYSNQPQHFGDGTRLSIL.

This chain connects TRBV7-2 to TRBJ2-5; the D gene TCRdb calls, TRBD2, cannot be checked with no DNA. CDR3 length: 14 amino acids. The record lacks a DNA sequence. CDR1 SGHTA and CDR2 FQGNSA come from the germline V gene. The CDR3 reads CASSPGSRRETQYF.

V and J are TRBV10-3 and TRBJ1-4. Germline V lookup: CDR1 ENHRY, CDR2 SYGVKD. The CDR3 is 13 amino acids. No DNA sequence is on record. The CDR3 protein is CAISEMANEKLFF.

V and J are TRBV7-6 and TRBJ1-2; the TCRdb D gene call, TRBD1, has no DNA to confirm it. Germline CDR1 is SGHVS and CDR2 is FNYEAQ. This CDR3 is built from 14 residues. No DNA sequence is on record. CDR3 residues: CASSPRTGGYGYTF.

The rearrangement links TRBV27 to TRBJ2-3; TCRdb's D call, TRBD1, is unchecked because there is no DNA. CDR1 is MNHEY and CDR2 is SMNVEV in the germline V gene (reference sequence). The CDR3 consists of 14 residues. The DNA is not on file. The CDR3 is CASSFSRRTDTQYF.

The genes are TRBV10-3 and TRBJ1-3; with no DNA, the TCRdb D assignment of TRBD1 cannot be verified. The CDR3 sequence is 12 residues long. No coding sequence is recorded. Germline V gene lookup returns CDR1 ENHRY and CDR2 SYGVKD. CDR3 loop: CASEGAGNTIYF.

The rearrangement links TRBV4-1 to TRBJ2-3; TCRdb's D call, TRBD2, is unchecked because there is no DNA. Germline CDR1 and CDR2: MGHRA and YSYEKL. CDR3 length: 18 amino acids. No DNA sequence was recorded. The chain's CDR3 is CASSQDRGEARSTDTQYF.